This record concerns one TCR beta chain sequence. Its antigen is not identified. Time point reported: pre-sensitization, week 0. Treatment in this sample: therapeutic diphenylcyclopropenone sensitization with weekly scalp DPC. Someone pulled total RNA out of unfractionated whole blood. These data are taken from a study of human T cells and chemical hapten exposure. In the study overall: Women made up most patients, who had alopecia areata, totalis or universalis. Study-wide findings and caveats: TCRs above 1 in 1000 frequency stayed constant with DPC sensitization. Given that the donors had alopecia, their immune response may differ from that seen in healthy people.

The CDR3 totals 13 residues. From germline, CDR1 is MNHEY and CDR2 SVGEGT. V lost 6 bases to trimming and J lost 4 bases, with 9 bases between them. Via MiXCR, TCRdb re-called the RACE reads, giving one row per CDR3 protein. The sample carries 180,000 or so distinct CDR3 sequences, around 30% recorded once. The input for sequencing was whole blood, taken in connection with sensitization to the hapten diphenylcyclopropenone (DPC). The rearrangement joins TRBV6-2 or TRBV6-3 to TRBJ2-2; D might be TRBD1 (5 bases). This receptor was obtained from a woman between 25 and 40 years old with alopecia areata. Some clones in this sample may be carry-over from other donors' samples. In DNA, the CDR3 is TGTGCCAGCAGGGACATTCCCACCGGGGAGCTGTTTTTT. Encoded protein: CASRDIPTGELFF.